One and the same sample provided the 11 T cell receptor beta chains below, sequenced in a study of shared clonotypes between healthy human individuals. Profiled with immunoSEQ multiplex PCR; TCRdb holds only in-frame clones, not every one. The data contain roughly 2,500,000 clones, over 85% of them singletons. What was sequenced was naive CD4+ T cells from PBMCs. Subset given: CD45RA+ positively selected. The receptors stem from a young man in good health. Some clones in this sample may be carry-over from other donors' samples.

This clone was observed once. The gene calls are TRBV30 and TRBJ1-2; no clear D gene. CDR3 length: 13 amino acids. Per the germline V gene, CDR1 is GTSNPN and CDR2 is SVGIG (reference sequence). Deletions cut 0 bases from V and 5 bases from J, with 10 bases between. The CDR3 loop reads CAWSVAGGYGYTF. DNA of the CDR3: TGTGCCTGGAGTGTGGCCGGCGGATATGGCTACACCTTC.

This chain links TRBV5-1 with TRBJ2-1; 8 nucleotides agree with TRBD1. Looked up from germline, CDR1 is SGHRS and CDR2 is YFSETQ. With V trimmed by 4 bases and J by 15 bases, 9 bases remained unmatched. The CDR3 covers 12 residues. The CDR3 nucleotides read TGCGCCAGCAGCGAAAGACAGGGGCTGCCGTTCTTC. Protein sequence: CASSERQGLPFF.

In regard to this clone: Compared with germline, one end of the junction differs, possibly owing to a read error. The V call is TRBV5-6, the J call TRBJ2-7; D might be TRBD1 or TRBD2, each matching 5 bases. CDR1 is SGHDT, CDR2 YYEEEE, per germline. The CDR3 sequence is 11 residues long. The CDR3 DNA follows: TGTGCCAGCAGCCACCGGGACGGAACGTCCTTC. It is translated as CASSHRDGTSF.

The rearrangement links TRBV5-1 to TRBJ2-3; 7 bases align to TRBD2. This CDR3 region has 16 residues. Germline lookup yields CDR1 SGHRS and CDR2 YFSETQ. V was pared by 2 bases and J by 0 bases, with 6 bases of the junction left unmatched. DNA for the CDR3: TGCGCCAGCAGCTTTTTAAGCGGGACTAGCACAGATACGCAGTATTTT. Protein: CASSFLSGTSTDTQYF.

The rearrangement links TRBV9 to TRBJ2-3; D unclear. The CDR3 consists of 13 residues. CDR1 is SGDLS and CDR2 is YYNGEE in the germline V gene. Trimming stripped 4 bases from V and 6 bases from J, with 12 bases between. The CDR3 nucleotides are TGTGCCAGCAGCTCCTCCCCCACGGATACGCAGTATTTT. It codes for CASSSSPTDTQYF.

J is TRBJ1-2 and V is TRBV30; D might be TRBD1 (5 bases). Germline V gives CDR1 GTSNPN, CDR2 SVGIG (reference sequence). This CDR3 contains 17 residues. V was shortened by 0 bases and J by 3 bases, with 20 bases between the two germline ends. Written as DNA, the CDR3 is TGTGCCTGGAGTGTACGCGAAGGGGCCCCAAGCGACTATGGCTACACCTTC. It is translated as CAWSVREGAPSDYGYTF.

Concerning this clone: The sample holds other DNA sequences that translate to the same CDR3. The rearrangement links TRBV7-2 to TRBJ2-3, with D possibly being TRBD2 (5 bases). V was shortened by 3 bases and J by 4 bases, with 8 bases between the two germline ends. CDR1 SGHTA and CDR2 FQGNSA come from the germline V gene. The CDR3 contains 13 residues. CDR3 DNA: TGTGCCAGCAGCTTTGGGCGGGCAGATACGCAGTATTTT. It translates to CASSFGRADTQYF.

The chain joins TRBV18 to TRBJ2-3, with 7 bases lining up with TRBD1. The V and J ends lost 6 bases and 5 bases, in that order; junction bases with no gene match: 11. Germline CDR1 KGHSH, CDR2 LQKENI. This CDR3 has 15 residues. The chain's CDR3 is CASSPIDRAGDTQYF. The CDR3 nucleotides are TGTGCCAGCTCTCCTATTGACAGGGCAGGAGATACGCAGTATTTT. Full variable domain (missing parts from reference TRBV18 and TRBJ2-3): NAGVMQNPRHLVRRRGQEARLRCSPMKGHSHVYWYRQLPEEGLKFMVYLQKENIIDESGMPKERFSAEFPKEGPSILRIQQVVRGDSAAYFCASSPIDRAGDTQYFGPGTRLTVL.

V usage is TRBV27 and J usage is TRBJ2-5; possible D gene TRBD2, 7 bases. CDR3 length: 13 amino acids. Between the trimmed V and J ends, which lost 6 bases and 11 bases, there was a span of 19 bases. CDR1 MNHEY and CDR2 SMNVEV come from the germline V gene (reference sequence). The CDR3 sequence: CASRIRGGGEQYF. In DNA, the CDR3 is TGTGCCAGCAGAATAAGGGGGGGCGGAGAGCAGTACTTC.

The chain has TRBV7-9 and TRBJ1-2; D unclear. CDR1 SEHNR and CDR2 FQNEAQ come from the germline V gene (reference sequence). The CDR3 loop spans 13 amino acids. V lost 1 base and J lost 3, with 6 bases in between. CDR3 sequence reads: CASSLGMDYGYTF. As DNA, the CDR3 is TGTGCCAGCAGCTTAGGGATGGACTATGGCTACACCTTC.

The genes are TRBV30 and TRBJ1-5; 10 bases are a match to TRBD1. Germline-derived CDR1 and CDR2 are GTSNPN and SVGIG (reference sequence). J gave up 9 bases and V 0 bases, and 2 bases lay outside the gene matches. This CDR3 has 13 amino acids. CDR3 DNA sequence: TGTGCCTGGAGTGTGACAGGGGGCATGCCCCAGCATTTT. Its translation: CAWSVTGGMPQHF.